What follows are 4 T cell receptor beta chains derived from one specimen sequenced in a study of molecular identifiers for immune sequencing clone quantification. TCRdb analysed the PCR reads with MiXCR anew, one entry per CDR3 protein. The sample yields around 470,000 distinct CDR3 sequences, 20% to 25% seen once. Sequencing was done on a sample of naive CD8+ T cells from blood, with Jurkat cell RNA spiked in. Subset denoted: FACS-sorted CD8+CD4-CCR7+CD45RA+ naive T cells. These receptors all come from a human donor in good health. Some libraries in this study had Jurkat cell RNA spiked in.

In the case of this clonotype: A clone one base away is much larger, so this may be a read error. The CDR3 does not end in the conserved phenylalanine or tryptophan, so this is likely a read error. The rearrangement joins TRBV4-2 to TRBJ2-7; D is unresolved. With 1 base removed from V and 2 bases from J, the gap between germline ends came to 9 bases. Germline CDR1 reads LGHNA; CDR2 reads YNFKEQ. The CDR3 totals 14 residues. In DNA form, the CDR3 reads TGTGCCAGCAGCCAAGGGGGTGAAACCTACGAGCAGTACCTC. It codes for CASSQGGETYEQYL.

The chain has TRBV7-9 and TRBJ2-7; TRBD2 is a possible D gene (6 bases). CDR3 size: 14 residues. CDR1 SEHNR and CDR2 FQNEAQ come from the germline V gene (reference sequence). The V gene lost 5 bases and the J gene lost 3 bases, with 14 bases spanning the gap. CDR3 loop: CASSRRGGDYEQYF. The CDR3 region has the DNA TGTGCCAGCAGCCGACGGGGCGGGGACTACGAGCAGTACTTC.

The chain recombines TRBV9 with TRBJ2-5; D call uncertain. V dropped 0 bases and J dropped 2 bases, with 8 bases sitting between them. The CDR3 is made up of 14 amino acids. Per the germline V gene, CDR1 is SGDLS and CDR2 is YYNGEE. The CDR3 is CASSVGEEQETQYF. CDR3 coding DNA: TGTGCCAGCAGCGTAGGCGAAGAACAAGAGACCCAGTACTTC.

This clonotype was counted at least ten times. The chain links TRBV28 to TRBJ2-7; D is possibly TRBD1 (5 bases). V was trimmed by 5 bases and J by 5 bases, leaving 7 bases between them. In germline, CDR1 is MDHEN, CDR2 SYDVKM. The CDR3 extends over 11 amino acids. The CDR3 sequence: CASSQGHEQYF. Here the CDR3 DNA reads TGTGCCAGCAGTCAGGGCCACGAGCAGTACTTC.